The 16 T cell receptor beta chains reported below all come from one sample, sequenced in a study of OX40 agonist ivuxolimab in advanced cancers. The protocol was immunoSEQ multiplex PCR, while the TCRdb copy is restricted to in-frame clones and leaves out a portion. Of about 68,000 clones in the sample, approximately 91% were seen once. This specimen was CD4+ or CD8+ T cells sorted from blood, taken in a trial of the OX40 agonist ivuxolimab. The receptors derive from an adult with an advanced solid tumor such as melanoma, head and neck, liver or kidney cancer.

The chain combines TRBV19 with TRBJ2-3; TRBD2 matches at 10 bases. V lost 6 bases, J lost 0 bases, and 6 bases stayed unmatched. The CDR3 loop spans 16 amino acids. Germline V lookup: CDR1 LNHDA, CDR2 SQIVND (reference sequence). CDR3 DNA sequence: TGTGCCAGTAGCACCGGACTAGCGGTTAGCACAGATACGCAGTATTTT. Its translation: CASSTGLAVSTDTQYF. Variable domain in full (rest from reference TRBV19 and TRBJ2-3): DGGITQSPKYLFRKEGQNVTLSCEQNLNHDAMYWYRQDPGQGLRLIYYSQIVNDFQKGDIAEGYSVSREKKESFPLTVTSAQKNPTAFYLCASSTGLAVSTDTQYFGPGTRLTVL.

The rearrangement joins TRBV14 to TRBJ1-1; TRBD1 might be the D (5 bases). Germline V gene lookup returns CDR1 SGHDN and CDR2 FVKESK. The V gene lost 4 bases and the J gene lost 8 bases, with 14 bases spanning the gap. This CDR3 has 13 amino acids. The CDR3, as DNA: TGTGCCAGCAGCCGCGGAGGATGGGGCGAAGCTTTCTTT. It encodes CASSRGGWGEAFF.

V is TRBV28 and J is TRBJ2-7, with TRBD1 matching 9 bases. The CDR3 loop spans 14 amino acids. Germline lookup yields CDR1 MDHEN and CDR2 SYDVKM. The ends lost 5 bases at V and 9 bases at J; junction bases unmatched: 11. In DNA form, the CDR3 reads TGTGCCAGCAGTCCTGGGACAGGGAGGGCGGGGCAGTACTTC. Encoded protein: CASSPGTGRAGQYF.

The V gene is TRBV9, the J gene TRBJ2-1, with D tentatively TRBD1 (6 bases). The CDR3 is 13 amino acids. CDR1 and CDR2 (germline): SGDLS, YYNGEE. V lost 2 bases and J lost 6, with 9 bases in between. CDR3 DNA: TGTGCCAGCAGCGTTACAGGGCTCAATGAGCAGTTCTTC. Translation gives CASSVTGLNEQFF.

The V gene is TRBV6-1, the J gene TRBJ2-7; no firm D call. Germline V CDR1 and CDR2: MNHNS, SASEGT. V was pared by 5 bases and J by 7 bases, with 9 bases between. The CDR3 consists of 11 residues. CDR3 loop: CASSYVGEQYF. The CDR3 DNA is TGTGCCAGCAGTTACGTCGGTGAGCAGTACTTC.

The rearrangement links TRBV27 to TRBJ2-2, with D perhaps TRBD1 or TRBD2 (5 bases each). CDR1 is MNHEY, CDR2 SMNVEV, per germline (reference sequence). The CDR3 contains 18 residues. V lost 6 bases and J 0 bases, leaving 20 bases between the germline ends. The CDR3 spells CASRRGDRGRPNTGELFF. The DNA of the CDR3 is TGTGCCAGCAGGCGAGGGGACCGGGGCAGGCCGAACACCGGGGAGCTGTTTTTT.

A word on this clone: Its ends do not fully match the called genes, so a read error is possible. The chain combines TRBV14 with TRBJ2-1; tentative D call: TRBD1 (6 bases). Germline CDR1 SGHDN, CDR2 FVKESK. The CDR3 covers 15 residues. The CDR3 is CTSSQYRVGSNEQFF. DNA for the CDR3: TGTACCAGCAGCCAATACAGGGTGGGGTCCAATGAGCAGTTCTTC.

The J gene is TRBJ2-1, the V gene TRBV5-1, with D perhaps TRBD1 (6 bases). From germline, CDR1 is SGHRS and CDR2 YFSETQ. There are 15 residues in the CDR3. Trimming left V 7 bases short and J 6 bases short, with 20 bases between. The CDR3 DNA sequence: TGCGCCAGCCGTGAACGAGGGGGTGTGCGCAATGAGCAGTTCTTC. It specifies CASRERGGVRNEQFF.

CDR3 DNA: TGTGCCAGCAGCTCAGGCTGGGGAGGGGTGGACATTCAGTACTTC. Residues: CASSSGWGGVDIQYF. The rearrangement uses TRBV27 and TRBJ2-4, with 7 positions matching TRBD2. The CDR3 is made up of 15 amino acids. Per germline, CDR1 MNHEY and CDR2 SMNVEV (reference sequence). V shed 6 bases and J 8 bases; nucleotides not matched to a gene: 13.

The chain uses TRBV19 and TRBJ2-3, with 13 nucleotides matching TRBD2. The germline V gene has CDR1 LNHDA and CDR2 SQIVND (reference sequence). J lost 0 bases, V lost 5 bases, and 2 bases had no gene match. The CDR3 totals 16 residues. The CDR3: CASSWGLAGSTDTQYF. In nucleotides, the CDR3 is TGTGCCAGTAGTTGGGGACTAGCGGGGAGCACAGATACGCAGTATTTT.

V usage is TRBV5-5 and J usage is TRBJ1-2, with 7 bases lining up with TRBD1. Per the germline V gene, CDR1 is SGHKS and CDR2 is YYEKEE (reference sequence). This CDR3 region has 14 residues. After removal of 2 bases from V and 3 bases from J, the junction contained 4 bases not matched to a gene. CDR3: CASSLTGEYYGYTF. The CDR3 nucleotides read TGTGCCAGCAGCTTAACAGGGGAATACTATGGCTACACCTTC.

The chain joins TRBV5-1 to TRBJ2-7; possibly TRBD1 for D (5 bases). The V gene's germline CDR1 is SGHRS and CDR2 YFSETQ. V lost 0 bases, J lost 2 bases, and 12 bases lay in between. The CDR3 runs to 15 residues. The CDR3 reads CASSLDGASPYEQYF. CDR3 nucleotide sequence: TGCGCCAGCAGCTTGGATGGGGCCTCCCCCTACGAGCAGTACTTC.

This CDR3 reads CASRGAGNTEAFF. CDR3 coding DNA: TGTGCCAGCAGGGGGGCAGGGAACACTGAAGCTTTCTTT. The genes are TRBV14 and TRBJ1-1; D is perhaps TRBD1 (6 bases). The V and J ends lost 6 bases and 1 base respectively, with 9 bases between them. CDR3 size: 13 residues. Germline loops: CDR1 SGHDN, CDR2 FVKESK.

The rearrangement joins TRBV19 to TRBJ1-5, with D possibly matching TRBD1 (5 bases). The CDR3 spans 15 residues. Trimming shortened V by 7 bases and J by 1 base, and 14 bases separated the two germline ends. CDR1 and CDR2 (germline): LNHDA, SQIVND (reference sequence). CDR3 nucleotide sequence: TGTGCCAGTAACGCGGGGCCGACGAGCAATCAGCCCCAGCATTTT. Translation: CASNAGPTSNQPQHF.

This rearrangement joins TRBV7-9 to TRBJ2-3; no clear D gene. The CDR3 is 13 amino acids. V was clipped by 1 base and J by 1 base, with 3 bases between them. Germline V CDR1 and CDR2: SEHNR, FQNEAQ (reference sequence). The CDR3 protein is CASSLVGTDTQYF. The CDR3 region has the DNA TGTGCCAGCAGCTTAGTAGGCACAGATACGCAGTATTTT.

This clone was picked up one time. The chain employs TRBV7-3 and TRBJ2-2; D remains unclear. The CDR3 is made up of 12 amino acids. Trimming removed 5 bases at V and 0 bases at J, with 1 base between. Germline-derived CDR1 and CDR2 are SGHTA and FQGTGA. The CDR3 protein is CASSTNTGELFF. The CDR3, as DNA: TGTGCCAGCAGCACGAACACCGGGGAGCTGTTTTTT. The complete variable domain, with remaining parts taken from reference TRBV7-3 and TRBJ2-2, reads GAGVSQTPSNKVTEKGKYVELRCDPISGHTALYWYRQSLGQGPEFLIYFQGTGAADDSGLPNDRFFAVRPEGSVSTLKIQRTERGDSAVYLCASSTNTGELFFGEGSRLTVL.